This paragraph covers one T cell receptor beta chain sequence. The ends were cut back, 6 bases at V and 1 base at J, with 18 bases in the middle. This CDR3 is 16 amino acids long. In germline, CDR1 is LNHDA, CDR2 SQIVND (reference sequence). Use of 60 Vbeta and 13 Jbeta primers characterized the PCR. Here immunoSEQ multiplex PCR was the method, and the copy in TCRdb shows in-frame clones only, minus some. This repertoire shows over 50,000 clones, more than 70% found once; its top ten account for approximately 1.5%. The sample originates from a study of cytomegalovirus exposure and HLA in healthy donors.

This TCR was sampled from a man between 25 and 39 years old in good health and CMV-seropositive. Specimen: PBMCs. This rearrangement joins TRBV19 to TRBJ1-1, with a possible D match to TRBD1 (6 bases). CDR3 amino acids: CASRKQGIPKNTEAFF. The CDR3 DNA reads TGTGCCAGTAGAAAACAGGGAATCCCCAAGAACACTGAAGCTTTCTTT.